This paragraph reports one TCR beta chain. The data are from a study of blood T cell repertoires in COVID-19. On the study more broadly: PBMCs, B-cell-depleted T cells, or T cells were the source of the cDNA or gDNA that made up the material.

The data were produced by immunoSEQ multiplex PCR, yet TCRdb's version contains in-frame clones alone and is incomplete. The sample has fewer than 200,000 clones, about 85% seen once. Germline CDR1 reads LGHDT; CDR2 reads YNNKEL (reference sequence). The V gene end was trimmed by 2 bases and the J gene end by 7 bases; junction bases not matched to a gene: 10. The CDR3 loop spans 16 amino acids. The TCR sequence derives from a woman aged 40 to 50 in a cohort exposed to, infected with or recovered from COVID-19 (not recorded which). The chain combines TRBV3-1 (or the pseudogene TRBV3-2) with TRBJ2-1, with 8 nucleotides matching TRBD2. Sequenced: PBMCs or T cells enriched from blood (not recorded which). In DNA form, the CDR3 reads TGTGCCAGCAGCCAACTACGGGGGGGGTCAAGGAATGAGCAGTTCTTC. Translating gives CASSQLRGGSRNEQFF.